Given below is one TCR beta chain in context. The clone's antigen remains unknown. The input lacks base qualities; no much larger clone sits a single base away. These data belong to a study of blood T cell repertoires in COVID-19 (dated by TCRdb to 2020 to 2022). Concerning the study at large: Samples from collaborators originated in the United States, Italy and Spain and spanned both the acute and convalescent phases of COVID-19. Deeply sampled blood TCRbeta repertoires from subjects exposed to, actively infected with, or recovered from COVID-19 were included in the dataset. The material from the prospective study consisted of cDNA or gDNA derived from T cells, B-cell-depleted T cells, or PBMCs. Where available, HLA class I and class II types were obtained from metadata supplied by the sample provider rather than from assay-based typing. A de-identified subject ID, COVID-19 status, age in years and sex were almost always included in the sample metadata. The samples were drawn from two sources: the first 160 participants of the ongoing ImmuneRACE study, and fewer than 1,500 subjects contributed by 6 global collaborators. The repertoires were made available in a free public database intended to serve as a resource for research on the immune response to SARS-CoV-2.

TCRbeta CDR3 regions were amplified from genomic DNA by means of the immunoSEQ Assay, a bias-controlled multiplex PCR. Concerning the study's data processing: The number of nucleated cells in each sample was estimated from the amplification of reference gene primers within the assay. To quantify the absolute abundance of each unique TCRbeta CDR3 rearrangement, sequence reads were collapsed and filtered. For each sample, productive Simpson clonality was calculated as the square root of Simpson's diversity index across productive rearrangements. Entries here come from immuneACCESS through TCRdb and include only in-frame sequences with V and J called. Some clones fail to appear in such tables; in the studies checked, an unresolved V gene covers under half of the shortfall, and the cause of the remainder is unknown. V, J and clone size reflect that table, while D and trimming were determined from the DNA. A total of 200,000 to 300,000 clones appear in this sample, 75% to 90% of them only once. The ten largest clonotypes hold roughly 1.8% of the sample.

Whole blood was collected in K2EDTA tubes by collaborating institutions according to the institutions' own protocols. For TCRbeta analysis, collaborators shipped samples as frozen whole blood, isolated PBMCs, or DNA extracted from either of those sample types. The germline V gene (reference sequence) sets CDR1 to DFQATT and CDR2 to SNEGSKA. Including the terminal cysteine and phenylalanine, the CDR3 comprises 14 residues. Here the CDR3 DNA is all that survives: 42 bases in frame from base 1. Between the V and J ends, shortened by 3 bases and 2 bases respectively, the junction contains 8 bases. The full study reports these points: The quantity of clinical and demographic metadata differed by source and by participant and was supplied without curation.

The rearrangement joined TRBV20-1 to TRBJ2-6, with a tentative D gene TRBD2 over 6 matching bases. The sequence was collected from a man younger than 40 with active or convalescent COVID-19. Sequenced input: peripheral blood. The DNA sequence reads TGCAGTGCTAGTTCGGGGGCTGGGGCCAACGTCCTGACTTTC. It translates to CSASSGAGANVLTF.